This paragraph reports one TCR beta chain. Its antigen remains unknown. At collection, donors were nominally healthy, but unrecorded immune exposures were probable. V lost 4 bases to trimming and J lost 0 bases; unmatched junction nucleotides: 8. The CDR3 length is 17 residues. In germline, CDR1 is SGHTS, CDR2 YDEGEE. This specimen belongs to a study of cytomegalovirus exposure and HLA in healthy donors. Study-wide results and caveats: For TCR beta chains, V- and J-gene trimming was later linked to a missense DCLRE1C variant. Across all donors, roughly uniform sequencing depth was an assumption of the presence/absence analyses. Several of the most significant clusters appeared, in a later analysis, to be linked to common viral pathogens.

It was with 60 Vbeta and 13 Jbeta primers that the PCR ran. The data were produced by immunoSEQ multiplex PCR, yet TCRdb's version contains in-frame clones alone and is incomplete. The table records 120,000 or so clones, 74% of them present only once. The sequence derives from a woman aged 50 to 60 in good health and CMV-seropositive. The specimen sequenced was PBMCs. The chain joins TRBV5-8 to TRBJ1-4, with 8 bases aligning to TRBD1. The CDR3 nucleotides are TGTGCCAGCAGCCCCGGGACAGGCTTCGCAACTAATGAAAAACTGTTTTTT. This gives the protein CASSPGTGFATNEKLFF.